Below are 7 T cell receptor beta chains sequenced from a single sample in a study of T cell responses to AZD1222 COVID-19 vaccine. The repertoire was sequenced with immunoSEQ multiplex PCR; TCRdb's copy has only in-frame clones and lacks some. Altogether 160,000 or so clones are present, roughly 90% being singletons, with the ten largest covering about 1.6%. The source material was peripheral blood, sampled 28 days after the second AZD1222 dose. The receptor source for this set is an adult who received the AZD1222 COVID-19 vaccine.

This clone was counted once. The CDR3 DNA sequence: TGCGCCAGCAGCTTGGGTTCGGGGGCAGACTATGGCTACACCTTC. Protein sequence: CASSLGSGADYGYTF. The chain is built from TRBV5-1 and TRBJ1-2; D may be TRBD1 (6 bases). Germline CDR1 SGHRS, CDR2 YFSETQ. The CDR3 spans 15 residues. V shed 0 bases and J shed 3 bases, with 12 bases lying between them. Together with reference TRBV5-1 and TRBJ1-2, the CDR3 gives the full variable domain: KAGVTQTPRYLIKTRGQQVTLSCSPISGHRSVSWYQQTPGQGLQFLFEYFSETQRNKGNFPGRFSGRQFSNSRSEMNVSTLELGDSALYLCASSLGSGADYGYTFGSGTRLTVV.

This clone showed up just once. The DNA for the CDR3 is TGTGCCAGCAGTGAGAGGGACAGGGGGCAAGATACGCAGTATTTT. As protein: CASSERDRGQDTQYF. The chain uses TRBV6-1 and TRBJ2-3; 12 positions agree with TRBD1. The ends lost 3 bases at V and 5 bases at J; junction bases unmatched: 3. Germline V gives CDR1 MNHNS, CDR2 SASEGT. The CDR3 runs 15 residues.

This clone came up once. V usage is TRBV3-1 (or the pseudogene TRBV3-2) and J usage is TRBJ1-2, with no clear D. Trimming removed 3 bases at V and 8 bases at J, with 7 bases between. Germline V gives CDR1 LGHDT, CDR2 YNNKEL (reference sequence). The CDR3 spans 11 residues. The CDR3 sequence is CASSHTSGYTF. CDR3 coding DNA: TGTGCCAGCAGCCACACAAGCGGCTACACCTTC.

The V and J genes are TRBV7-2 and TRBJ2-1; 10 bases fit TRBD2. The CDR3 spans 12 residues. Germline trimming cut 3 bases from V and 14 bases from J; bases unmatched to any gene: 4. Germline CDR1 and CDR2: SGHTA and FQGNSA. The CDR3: CASSFSGGREFF. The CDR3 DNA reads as TGTGCCAGCAGCTTTAGCGGGGGGCGGGAGTTCTTC.

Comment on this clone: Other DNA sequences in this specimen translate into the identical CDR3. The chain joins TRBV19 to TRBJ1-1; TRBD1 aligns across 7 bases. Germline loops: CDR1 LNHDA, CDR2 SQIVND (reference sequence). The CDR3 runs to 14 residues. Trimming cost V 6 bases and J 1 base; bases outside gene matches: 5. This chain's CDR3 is CASRRQGPNTEAFF. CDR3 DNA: TGTGCCAGTAGGAGACAGGGTCCGAACACTGAAGCTTTCTTT.

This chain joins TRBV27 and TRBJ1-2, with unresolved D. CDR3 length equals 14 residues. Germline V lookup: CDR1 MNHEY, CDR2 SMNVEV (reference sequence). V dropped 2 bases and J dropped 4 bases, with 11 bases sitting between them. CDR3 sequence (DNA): TGTGCCAGCAGTTTAAGTGTTAATAGCTATGGCTACACCTTC. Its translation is CASSLSVNSYGYTF.

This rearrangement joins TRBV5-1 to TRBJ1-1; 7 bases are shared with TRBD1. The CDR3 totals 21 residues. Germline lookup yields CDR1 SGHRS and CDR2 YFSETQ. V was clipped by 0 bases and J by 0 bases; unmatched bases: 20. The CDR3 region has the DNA TGCGCCAGCAGCTTGGGGGTGACGGCGGTGGGACAGCCTCATCTGAACACTGAAGCTTTCTTT. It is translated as CASSLGVTAVGQPHLNTEAFF.